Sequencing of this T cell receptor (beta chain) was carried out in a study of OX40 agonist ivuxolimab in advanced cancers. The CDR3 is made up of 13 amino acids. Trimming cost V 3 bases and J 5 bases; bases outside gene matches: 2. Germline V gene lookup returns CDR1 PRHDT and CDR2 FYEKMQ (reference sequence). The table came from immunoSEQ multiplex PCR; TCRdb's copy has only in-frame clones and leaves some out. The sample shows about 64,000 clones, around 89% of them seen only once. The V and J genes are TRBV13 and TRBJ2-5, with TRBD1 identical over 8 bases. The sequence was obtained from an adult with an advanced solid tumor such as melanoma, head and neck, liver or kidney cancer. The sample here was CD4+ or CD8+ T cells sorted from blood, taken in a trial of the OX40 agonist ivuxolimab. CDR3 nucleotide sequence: TGTGCCAGCAGCTTCCGGACAGGGGAGACCCAGTACTTC. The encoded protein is CASSFRTGETQYF.